In its sample, the clone carrying this T cell receptor beta chain was seen a few times. The record originates from a study of a mutant IDH1 vaccine in newly diagnosed glioma. Study context: It was radiotherapy, temozolomide, or both that patients received previously, with most receiving both.

Time point: baseline, week 1 (first vaccination visit). Indicated treatment: pre-vaccination baseline after standard-of-care therapy. Sequencing used immunoSEQ multiplex PCR; TCRdb keeps in-frame clones, though not all of them. The sample lists 90,000 to 95,000 clones, roughly four fifths occurring once. The source is a woman aged 45-65 years with glioma. The input for sequencing was PBMCs, taken from a glioma patient treated with radiotherapy, temozolomide or both.

In nucleotides, the CDR3 is TGTGCCAGCAGCTTGGGAAAAGGGGAGCTGTTTTTT. As protein: CASSLGKGELFF. The V gene is TRBV7-3, the J gene TRBJ2-2; the D is unclear. Trimming took off 3 bases at V and 8 bases at J, with 7 bases between the two ends. From germline, CDR1 is SGHTA and CDR2 FQGTGA. The CDR3 covers 12 residues.